This paragraph reports one T cell receptor beta chain. This clonotype was detected ten times or more. The antigen it binds to is not known. Per-base qualities were not stored, and no clone one base away is much larger. This entry belongs to a study of identical twins (dated by TCRdb to 2016 to 2017). Study-level background: The study deep-sequenced TCR alpha and beta repertoires from monozygotic twins, unrelated adults of various ages and cord blood to test whether fetal clonotypes persist. To rule out contamination, replicate twin experiments were performed at different times with different library preparation protocols.

The library came from 5' RACE. This sample was sequenced with an Illumina HiSeq 2000. Template switching introduced a universal primer binding site; the final cDNA contained a unique molecular identifier, enabling accurate counting of TCR cDNA molecules. Specific primers in the conserved constant-segment region were used to synthesize first-strand cDNA for the TCR alpha and beta chains. To control for contamination, every cDNA library was double barcoded, receiving both a SMART-Mk sample barcode and Illumina barcodes. TruSeq adapter sequences along with Illumina sample barcodes were introduced in two successive PCR steps. Sequencing of the TCR alpha and beta cDNA libraries was done on the Illumina HiSeq platform using custom primers. Per the source publication's procedure: MiGEC was used to process raw reads and extract unique molecular identifiers, and MiXCR was used to find CDR3 positions. Recombination models were inferred per individual with the repgenHMM and IGoR tools using an EM algorithm. Shared clonotype analysis was performed with the tcR package in R, normalizing sharing by the product of cloneset sizes. Out-of-frame nonproductive sequences were analyzed to study raw recombination free of thymic and clonal selection effects. TCRdb took the public reads, trimmed them with fastp at Q25, ran MiXCR for clone calling and kept in-frame beta chains. Rows are unified per CDR3 protein, each entry keeping the most common DNA and genes. TCRdb, not the original authors, processed these V and J calls. The sample table contains around 220,000 distinct CDR3 sequences; only one count was recorded for about 10% of them. Approximately 11% of the sample rests with the top ten.

The full study reports these points: A weaker excess of twin sharing was found in beta out-of-frame sequences because the signal-to-noise ratio was lowered by fewer shared sequences. Fewer insertions were carried by abundant cord blood beta clonotypes, a similar but weaker trend appeared in young adult naive repertoires, and no such trend appeared in memory repertoires. Zero-insertion analyses could be partly confounded by invariant T cells such as MAIT and iNKT, though diverse VJ usage argued against such confounding for most clonotypes. Compared with coincidental sharing between unrelated individuals, an excess of low generation-probability sequences was observed among out-of-frame TCR alpha sequences shared between twins. Because the same donors could not be followed over many years, the conclusions depended on cross-sectional statistical analysis. In monozygotic twins, out-of-frame TCR alpha sharing was systematically underestimated by recombination models, although the models agreed with sharing between unrelated individuals.

Only healthy Caucasian donors were included. Miltenyi CD45RO+ enrichment and human naive T-cell isolation kits were used to isolate memory (CD45RO+) and naive T cells from PBMC. Input material: memory T cells sorted from blood. Read against the paper, the sample's cell subset or site label means: CD45RO+ enriched T cells. The origin of this receptor is a man aged 45-65 years in good health.

The CDR3 loop reads CASSPRRLGDTEAFF. Read as DNA, the sequence is TGCGCCAGCAGCCCCCGTCGACTCGGGGACACTGAAGCTTTCTTT. This chain is built from TRBV5-1 and TRBJ1-1; there is no confident call for the D gene. Its CDR3 holds 15 amino acids, cysteine through phenylalanine. Only the CDR3 portion is preserved as DNA: 45 bases, with reading frame beginning at the first base. A distance of 16 bases separates the germline ends of V and J, which lose 4 bases and 3 bases respectively. From a lookup of the germline V gene, CDR1 and CDR2 are SGHRS and YFSETQ.